Listed here are 30 T cell receptor beta chains from one sample, sequenced in a study of CD8 T cells in ankylosing spondylitis. Their recognized antigens are unknown. Study conclusions and caveats: Seemingly characteristic of ankylosing spondylitis blood was a TCR beta motif consisting of roughly 8 highly homologous variants.

TCRdb re-analysed the 5' RACE reads in MiXCR, keeping a single row per CDR3 protein. The sample carries about 510,000 distinct CDR3 sequences, under 5.5% recorded once. The specimen was blood, either unsorted or a sorted T cell fraction (not recorded which). Receptor source: a male donor with ankylosing spondylitis.

Ten or more counts support this clonotype. The chain employs TRBV7-9 and TRBJ2-1, with 7 bases identical to TRBD2. V was pared by 3 bases and J by 6 bases, with 8 bases of the junction left unmatched. Germline loops: CDR1 SEHNR, CDR2 FQNEAQ (reference sequence). This CDR3 is built from 15 residues. The CDR3 DNA is TGTGCCAGCAGCTTTAGCGGGTGGGGAAGCAATGAGCAGTTCTTC. Translation gives CASSFSGWGSNEQFF. Looking up the rest from reference TRBV7-9 and TRBJ2-1 gives the full variable domain: DTGVSQNPRHKITKRGQNVTFRCDPISEHNRLYWYRQTLGQGPEFLTYFQNEAQLEKSRLLSDRFSAERPKGSFSTLEIQRTEQGDSAMYLCASSFSGWGSNEQFFGPGTRLTVL.

This clonotype was seen many times. The gene calls are TRBV6-2 or TRBV6-3 and TRBJ2-5, with D hard to call. Trimming cost V 8 bases and J 1 base, with 8 bases left between them. This CDR3 contains 12 residues. Germline V lookup: CDR1 MNHEY, CDR2 SVGEGT. CDR3 sequence reads: CASDNTQETQYF. The CDR3 DNA reads as TGTGCCAGCGACAACACCCAAGAGACCCAGTACTTC.

This clonotype came up many times. The chain joins TRBV5-1 to TRBJ2-7, with D possibly TRBD2 on 5 matching bases. Germline assignment: CDR1 SGHRS and CDR2 YFSETQ. The V end lost 4 bases, the J end lost 0 bases, and 23 bases lay between the germline ends. The CDR3 sequence is 18 residues long. The CDR3: CASSRDLSSGNPSYEQYF. CDR3 DNA sequence: TGCGCCAGCAGCCGGGATCTTTCTTCAGGCAATCCCTCCTACGAGCAGTACTTC. The complete variable domain, with remaining parts taken from reference TRBV5-1 and TRBJ2-7, reads KAGVTQTPRYLIKTRGQQVTLSCSPISGHRSVSWYQQTPGQGLQFLFEYFSETQRNKGNFPGRFSGRQFSNSRSEMNVSTLELGDSALYLCASSRDLSSGNPSYEQYFGPGTRLTVT.

This clonotype was recorded at least ten times. The chain recombines TRBV20-1 with TRBJ1-5, with 11 bases identical to TRBD1. The CDR3 runs to 16 residues. Losses at the gene ends were 3 bases for V and 1 base for J; bases not matched to a gene: 5. Germline V CDR1 and CDR2: DFQATT, SNEGSKA (reference sequence). The chain's CDR3 is CSASEDRGLSNQPQHF. CDR3 nucleotide sequence: TGCAGTGCTAGCGAGGACAGGGGGCTAAGCAATCAGCCCCAGCATTTT.

This clonotype was seen only a few times. The chain is built from TRBV18 and TRBJ2-7; 11 positions agree with TRBD2. This CDR3 comprises 16 residues. CDR1 is KGHSH and CDR2 is LQKENI in the germline V gene. V lost 3 bases, J lost 2 bases, and 6 bases stayed unmatched. CDR3 bases: TGTGCCAGCTCACCTCTCGGGACTAGCGGAGCCTACGAGCAGTACTTC. The encoded protein is CASSPLGTSGAYEQYF.

The sample holds a few counts of this clonotype. The rearrangement uses TRBV6-2 or TRBV6-3 and TRBJ2-2, with 10 bases fitting TRBD2. This CDR3 is built from 16 residues. Germline V gene lookup returns CDR1 MNHEY and CDR2 SVGEGT. V lost 6 bases to trimming and J lost 4 bases; unmatched junction nucleotides: 8. Here the CDR3 reads CASRRGTSDFTGELFF. The CDR3 coding sequence is TGTGCCAGCAGAAGGGGGACTAGCGATTTCACCGGGGAGCTGTTTTTT.

The table lists this clonotype with many counts. The chain links TRBV7-2 to TRBJ1-1; unclear D gene. Germline lookup yields CDR1 SGHTA and CDR2 FQGNSA. There are 13 residues in the CDR3. V was shortened by 4 bases and J by 4 bases, with 10 bases between the two germline ends. CDR3 coding DNA: TGTGCCAGCAGCTACTCATGGGGCACTGAAGCTTTCTTT. Translation gives CASSYSWGTEAFF.

Many counts were recorded for this clonotype. The rearrangement links TRBV5-6 to TRBJ2-2; 10 bases agree with TRBD2. The CDR3 has 16 residues. J lost 5 bases, V lost 0 bases, and 4 bases had no gene match. CDR1 and CDR2 from the germline V gene are SGHDT and YYEEEE. The CDR3, as DNA: TGTGCCAGCAGCTTGGCGAGCGGGAGGGGGACCGGGGAGCTGTTTTTT. The encoded protein is CASSLASGRGTGELFF.

V gene TRBV4-2 combines with J gene TRBJ2-1; the match to TRBD2 covers 8 bases. The CDR3 sequence is 16 residues long. Germline-derived CDR1 and CDR2 are LGHNA and YNFKEQ. The trim removed 3 bases at V and 1 base at J, leaving 5 bases unmatched. CDR3 bases: TGTGCCAGCAGCCAGTCTTTAGCGGGATCCTACAATGAGCAGTTCTTC. Its protein is CASSQSLAGSYNEQFF.

There are many counts of this clonotype. The chain joins TRBV20-1 to TRBJ2-3; TRBD1 matches at 9 bases. Unmatched junction bases numbered 7, after V lost 6 bases and J lost 3 bases. Germline V lookup: CDR1 DFQATT, CDR2 SNEGSKA (reference sequence). This CDR3 is 14 amino acids long. This CDR3 reads CSAKGQGLTDTQYF. CDR3 bases: TGCAGTGCGAAGGGACAGGGATTGACAGATACGCAGTATTTT.

This clonotype has at least ten counts. V usage is TRBV6-1 and J usage is TRBJ2-1, with D unclear. V was clipped by 7 bases and J by 0 bases, with 7 bases between them. This CDR3 comprises 13 residues. CDR1 is MNHNS and CDR2 is SASEGT in the germline V gene. CDR3 region: CASTLDSYNEQFF. In DNA, the CDR3 is TGTGCCAGCACGCTGGACTCCTACAATGAGCAGTTCTTC.

This clonotype came up many times. The V and J genes are TRBV7-2 and TRBJ2-5; TRBD2 matches at 7 bases. The CDR3 is made up of 14 amino acids. Germline CDR1 SGHTA, CDR2 FQGNSA. V was clipped by 9 bases and J by 6 bases; unmatched bases: 13. CDR3 amino acids: CASLSREGRKTQYF. As DNA, the CDR3 is TGTGCCAGTTTGAGTAGGGAGGGCCGGAAGACCCAGTACTTC. Together with reference TRBV7-2 and TRBJ2-5, the CDR3 gives the full variable domain: GAGVSQSPSNKVTEKGKDVELRCDPISGHTALYWYRQSLGQGLEFLIYFQGNSAPDKSGLPSDRFSAERTGGSVSTLTIQRTQQEDSAVYLCASLSREGRKTQYFGPGTRLLVL.

This clonotype came up many times. The chain employs TRBV5-6 and TRBJ1-1; possibly TRBD1 for D (6 bases). The V gene lost 2 bases and the J gene lost 11 bases, with 10 bases spanning the gap. Germline loops: CDR1 SGHDT, CDR2 YYEEEE. CDR3 length: 11 amino acids. As DNA, the CDR3 is TGTGCCAGCAGCTTCGGACAGCTGGCTTTCTTT. It specifies CASSFGQLAFF.

This clonotype was detected ten times or more. This chain's CDR3 is CASSEDSGGYNEQFF. CDR3 nucleotides: TGTGCCAGCAGTGAAGATAGCGGAGGATACAATGAGCAGTTCTTC. V is TRBV2 and J is TRBJ2-1; D may be TRBD2 (6 bases). This CDR3 has 15 residues. Between the trimmed V and J ends, which lost 1 base and 4 bases, there was a span of 11 bases. Germline V gene data show CDR1 as SNHLY and CDR2 as FYNNEI.

This clonotype was found many times. CDR3 amino acids: CASRDRGFYEQYF. CDR3 nucleotides: TGTGCCAGCCGGGACAGGGGATTCTACGAGCAGTACTTC. The chain is built from TRBV28 and TRBJ2-7, with 10 bases identical to TRBD1. In germline, CDR1 is MDHEN, CDR2 SYDVKM. The CDR3 is made up of 13 amino acids. The V gene end was trimmed by 8 bases and the J gene end by 3 bases; junction bases not matched to a gene: 4.

Ten or more counts support this clonotype. The chain is built from TRBV28 and TRBJ1-5, with 7 bases lining up with TRBD1. Germline lookup yields CDR1 MDHEN and CDR2 SYDVKM. Trimming took 4 bases from V and 8 from J; bases not matched to a gene: 8. This CDR3 spans 14 amino acids. The CDR3 protein is CASSSNRGVEPQHF. The CDR3 DNA sequence: TGTGCCAGCAGTTCTAACAGGGGAGTAGAGCCCCAGCATTTT. The full variable domain, rest sourced from reference TRBV28 and TRBJ1-5, is DVKVTQSSRYLVKRTGEKVFLECVQDMDHENMFWYRQDPGLGLRLIYFSYDVKMKEKGDIPEGYSVSREKKERFSLILESASTNQTSMYLCASSSNRGVEPQHFGDGTRLSIL.

This clonotype was seen a handful of times. The chain has TRBV28 and TRBJ2-1, with D maybe TRBD2 (6 bases). CDR3 size: 15 residues. Per the germline V gene, CDR1 is MDHEN and CDR2 is SYDVKM. Trimming took 3 bases from V and 9 from J, leaving 18 bases between them. In DNA, the CDR3 is TGTGCCAGCAGTTTGGGTCCAGGGAGGAATACTGAGCAGTTCTTC. This codes for CASSLGPGRNTEQFF.

This clonotype was detected many times. The chain couples TRBV7-9 to TRBJ2-7; D uncertain. The germline V gene has CDR1 SEHNR and CDR2 FQNEAQ (reference sequence). The CDR3 contains 12 residues. The V end was cut by 4 bases, the J end by 2 bases, with 6 bases between. This chain's CDR3 is CASSSYAYEQYF. The CDR3 DNA is TGTGCCAGCAGCTCCTACGCCTACGAGCAGTACTTC.

This clonotype showed up many times. The chain uses TRBV25-1 and TRBJ2-1; D not resolved. V lost 0 bases, J lost 7 bases, and 4 bases lay in between. This CDR3 spans 12 amino acids. The germline V gene has CDR1 MGHDK and CDR2 SYGVNS. Written as DNA, the CDR3 is TGTGCCAGCAGTGAATATCGGAATGAGCAGTTCTTC. Translating gives CASSEYRNEQFF.

This clonotype was observed a handful of times. V is TRBV7-9 and J is TRBJ1-1, with D uncertain. There are 16 residues in the CDR3. V was cut by 4 bases and J by 5 bases, with 20 bases left in between. Germline loops: CDR1 SEHNR, CDR2 FQNEAQ (reference sequence). CDR3 region: CASSSGWGRSETEAFF. The CDR3 DNA follows: TGTGCCAGCAGCTCGGGTTGGGGAAGATCGGAGACTGAAGCTTTCTTT.

This clonotype showed up many times. The CDR3 DNA follows: TGCAGTGGACTAGCGGGGGCCCTAAATGAGCAGTTCTTC. As protein: CSGLAGALNEQFF. This chain joins TRBV20-1 and TRBJ2-1, with 12 bases matching TRBD2. This CDR3 contains 13 residues. The J segment lost 7 bases and the V segment lost 7 bases, leaving 5 bases of the junction unmatched. Per germline, CDR1 DFQATT and CDR2 SNEGSKA (reference sequence).

Many counts were recorded for this clonotype. Here the CDR3 DNA reads TGCGCCAGCAGCCAGACACTTACCTCTGGGGCCAACGTCCTGACTTTC. As protein: CASSQTLTSGANVLTF. The chain joins TRBV4-3 to TRBJ2-6; no reliable D call. This CDR3 region has 16 residues. The germline V gene has CDR1 LGHNA and CDR2 YSLEER. V was clipped by 3 bases and J by 0 bases, with 9 bases between them.

The sample holds many counts of this clonotype. J is TRBJ2-7 and V is TRBV5-1; D is possibly TRBD2 (5 bases). V dropped 4 bases and J dropped 3 bases, with 17 bases sitting between them. CDR1 is SGHRS and CDR2 is YFSETQ in the germline V gene. The CDR3 totals 15 residues. CDR3 residues: CASSVGSGFSYEQYF. The CDR3 region has the DNA TGCGCCAGCAGCGTTGGCTCGGGATTTAGCTACGAGCAGTACTTC.

The table lists this clonotype with many counts. This sequence joins TRBV7-2 and TRBJ2-7; no firm D call. The CDR3 spans 15 residues. The ends were cut back, 5 bases at V and 0 bases at J, with 14 bases in the middle. Germline V CDR1 and CDR2: SGHTA, FQGNSA. The CDR3 loop reads CASSPWASSSYEQYF. CDR3 DNA sequence: TGTGCCAGCAGCCCCTGGGCTTCCAGCTCCTACGAGCAGTACTTC.

This clonotype has only a few counts. The CDR3 loop is CASSLRRGAGTQYF. CDR3 bases: TGTGCCAGCAGCTTACGACGGGGGGCAGGGACCCAGTACTTC. The chain employs TRBV7-2 and TRBJ2-5, with D possibly TRBD2 on 7 matching bases. CDR1 and CDR2 (germline): SGHTA, FQGNSA. The CDR3 runs to 14 residues. With 2 bases removed from V and 7 bases from J, the gap between germline ends came to 14 bases.

In this sample, this clonotype turned up a few times. V is TRBV10-3 and J is TRBJ2-6; 9 nucleotides line up with TRBD1. Trimming took 6 bases from V and 1 from J; bases not matched to a gene: 7. The germline CDR1 and CDR2 sequences are ENHRY and SYGVKD. This CDR3 has 17 amino acids. CDR3 coding DNA: TGTGCCATCAGGGTCCGGGACAGGGTGTCTGGGGCCAACGTCCTGACTTTC. Translating it yields CAIRVRDRVSGANVLTF.

Many counts were recorded for this clonotype. J is TRBJ2-7 and V is TRBV20-1; D perhaps matches TRBD2 (5 bases). The CDR3 is 13 amino acids. The V end was cut by 2 bases, the J end by 6 bases, with 14 bases between. Germline assignment: CDR1 DFQATT and CDR2 SNEGSKA (reference sequence). CDR3 sequence (DNA): TGCAGTGCTAGACCGGACTCCTATCGCGAGCAGTACTTC. This sequence encodes CSARPDSYREQYF.

This clonotype came up many times. This sequence joins TRBV29-1 and TRBJ2-1, with D uncertain. In germline, CDR1 is SQVTM, CDR2 ANQGSEA. V was cut by 0 bases and J by 10 bases, with 7 bases left in between. The CDR3 covers 11 residues. Here the CDR3 DNA reads TGCAGCGTTGAAGATCGAGCGGAGCAGTTCTTC. Protein product: CSVEDRAEQFF.

This clonotype was observed at least ten times. The V gene is TRBV30, the J gene TRBJ2-3; TRBD2 might be the D (6 bases). Germline CDR1 reads GTSNPN; CDR2 reads SVGIG (reference sequence). CDR3 length: 11 amino acids. V shed 4 bases and J shed 4 bases, with 6 bases lying between them. CDR3 in DNA: TGTGCCTGGACGGGGGCAGATACGCAGTATTTT. This encodes CAWTGADTQYF.

This clonotype was counted many times. The V and J genes are TRBV18 and TRBJ2-5; 7 nucleotides align to TRBD1. This CDR3 region has 13 residues. Germline CDR1 is KGHSH and CDR2 is LQKENI. The trim removed 8 bases at V and 2 bases at J, leaving 5 bases unmatched. The CDR3 DNA sequence: TGTGCCAGCAGCCCGGGACAGCAAGAGACCCAGTACTTC. It codes for CASSPGQQETQYF.